This T cell receptor (beta chain) is from a study of control samples from healthy donors and cancer patients. The repertoire was sequenced with immunoSEQ multiplex PCR; TCRdb's copy has only in-frame clones and lacks some. The repertoire holds about 150,000 clones, with approximately 94% as singletons. The CDR3 has 11 residues. In germline, CDR1 is DFQATT, CDR2 SNEGSKA (reference sequence). V shed 3 bases and J shed 2 bases, with 4 bases lying between them. The sample was blood. The TCR was taken from a man in his forties in good health. The chain uses TRBV20-1 and TRBJ1-1; D uncertain. The CDR3 spells CSARRNTEAFF. Written as DNA, the CDR3 is TGCAGTGCTAGGAGAAACACTGAAGCTTTCTTT.